Listed below are T cell receptor beta chains from one sample, sequenced in a study of preoperative IRX-2 immunotherapy in early breast cancer. The repertoire was sequenced with immunoSEQ multiplex PCR; TCRdb's copy has only in-frame clones and lacks some. The profile shows approximately 26,000 clones, around 74% of them singletons. Sequencing used lymph node tissue, obtained after IRX-2 immunotherapy. The receptors shown here come from a human donor with breast cancer. The CDR3 runs from the conserved cysteine through the conserved F or W. Clone size is stated in some rows and not others, as once, few, many or a class when expanded.

few,TRBV11-3,CASSLTGLVSYEQYF
NA,TRBV19,CASSSSVGSSYEQYF
NA,TRBV7-7,CASRPRGQGSRETQYF
few,TRBV11-3,CASSSGTSGNTQYF
NA,TRBV18,CASSPASGYEQYF
once,TRBV7-6,CASSLQRGPYEQYF
NA,TRBV6-8,CASSLDRGIRISNQPQHF
NA,TRBV7-1,CASSNTGSPKGVSEKLFF
NA,TRBV5-1,CASSLQVGNSYEQYF
NA,TRBV7-1,CASRRTSSHEQFF
few,TRBV6-8,CASSPTSRGSSRRDTEAFF
NA,TRBV5-1,CASSLAGLGNTIYF
NA,TRBV19,CASSIDSRVRTDTQYF
NA,TRBV28,CASEDSQGYGYTF
NA,TRBV19,CASEGRENTEAFF
NA,TRBV9,CASTLGLAGHEQYF
NA,TRBV11-3,CASSDRGKGDTGELFF
NA,TRBV6-8,CASSPQGKGGNTIYF
NA,TRBV30,CAWSVSDYEAFF
NA,TRBV28,CASSWRQGNQPQHF
NA,TRBV28,CASLQGLEEKLFF
NA,TRBV5-1,CASSLVVQVQSEQFF
few,TRBV6-8,CASSSTGPDLGTQYF
NA,TRBV7-8,CASSLLGAGDYEQYF
NA,TRBV5-1,CASSYDRVGANYGYTF
NA,TRBV7-1,CASSPSRGMESYEQYF
NA,TRBV7-6,CASSGGGVATNEKLFF
NA,TRBV19,CASSLHRDQPQHF
NA,TRBV11-3,CASSVGPSSDEQFF
NA,TRBV15,CATSMGPTGPGELFF
once,TRBV19,CASSITWAKNIQYF
few,TRBV5-1,CASRHEPQGGNYGYTF
NA,TRBV5-1,CASSLASLNYEQYF
NA,TRBV5-1,CASSAGQDGNTIYF
few,TRBV11-3,CASSPRQGTGELFF
few,TRBV6-8,CAISSGQGGDNEQFF
NA,TRBV6-8,CASSSDRAVEKLFF
NA,TRBV10-2,CASRGQGFTDTQYF
medium-sized,TRBV6-8,CASSSKAGYEQYF
NA,TRBV5-1,CASSLRGAKNIQYF
few,TRBV6-8,CAINEGSGKETQYF
few,TRBV6-8,CASSRRERAGEQYF
medium-sized,TRBV12-2,CAITPRDMNTEAFF
few,TRBV28,CASNALGGPTYEQYF
NA,TRBV28,CASSFFPGGNQPQHF
NA,TRBV11-3,CASVYRGQGSGNTIYF
NA,TRBV7-1,CASSFSAGYTDTQYF
NA,TRBV6-8,CASSEGGNTGELFF
NA,TRBV5-1,CASSLDWGNTEAFF
NA,TRBV7-2,CASSQEEGQSYEQYF
NA,TRBV15,CATSRAWTGGWGTEAFF